This T cell receptor beta chain was sequenced for a study of blood T cell repertoires in COVID-19 (dated by TCRdb to between 2020 and 2021). At the level of the whole study: Samples covering the acute and convalescent phases of COVID-19 were provided by collaborators in the United States, Italy and Spain. The dataset comprised deeply sampled blood TCRbeta repertoires from subjects exposed to, actively infected with, or recovered from COVID-19. Nearly every sample came with metadata listing a de-identified subject ID, COVID-19 status, age in years and sex. The prospective study material was composed of cDNA or gDNA derived from T cells, B-cell-depleted T cells, or PBMCs. The samples were drawn from the first 160 participants of the ongoing ImmuneRACE study and from 1,254 subjects provided by 6 global collaborators. A freely available public database, intended as a resource for researchers studying the immune response to SARS-CoV-2, is where the repertoires were released. Where HLA class I and class II types were available, the types were taken from metadata supplied by the sample provider, not from assay-based typing.

Participants in the prospective study were aged roughly 18 to 100 years, lived in 20 to 25 United States geographic areas, and enrolled through a virtual design. In the prospective study, participants were assigned to cohorts based on the clinical history participants reported in a screening survey and a study questionnaire. A participant counted as exposed if, within 2 weeks of entering the study, that participant had been in contact with someone who had a PCR-confirmed or clinician-diagnosed COVID-19 case. In the prospective study, whole blood, serum and a nasopharyngeal or oropharyngeal swab were collected from each participant by mobile phlebotomists. Prospective study participants could optionally give additional blood draws and questionnaires over an approximately two-month period. Before DNA extraction, prospective study blood samples were shipped either frozen or at room temperature. Overall results and qualifications from the work: The quantity of clinical and demographic metadata differed by source and by participant and was supplied without curation.

This clone was found a few times. The antigen it binds to is not known. The input lacks base qualities; no much larger clone sits a single base away. The immunoSEQ Assay, a bias-controlled multiplex PCR, was used to amplify TCRbeta CDR3 regions from genomic DNA. Turning to the authors' computational methods: The number of nucleated cells in each sample was estimated by amplification of reference gene primers within the assay. To quantify the absolute abundance of each unique TCRbeta CDR3 rearrangement, sequence reads were collapsed and filtered. For each sample, productive Simpson clonality was calculated as the square root of Simpson's diversity index over productive rearrangements. Drawn from immuneACCESS, this table holds only the in-frame rearrangements with V and J called that TCRdb kept. Clones are partly lost; checked studies trace under half to an unresolved V gene and leave the rest unexplained. V, J and clone size reflect that table, while D and trimming were determined from the DNA. A total of some 270,000 clones appear in this sample, approximately 81% of them only once. The top ten hold around 6.3% of the sample.

V is reduced by 2 bases and J by 1 base, leaving a spacing of 20 bases between them. Spanning cysteine to phenylalanine, the CDR3 consists of 17 amino acids. This entry keeps only the CDR3 DNA: 51 bases, framed from base 1. In the germline V gene, CDR1 corresponds to SQVTM and CDR2 to ANQGSEA. The specimen was PBMCs or T cells enriched from blood (not recorded which). The chain was built from TRBV29-1 and TRBJ2-5, with the D gene call left open. This clonotype was sampled from a woman between 50 and 59 years old who had been exposed to COVID-19. The DNA reads TGCAGCGTTGAAACGCCGTTCAGTGTCTCTGCCCAAGAGACCCAGTACTTC. Translated, this gives CSVETPFSVSAQETQYF.